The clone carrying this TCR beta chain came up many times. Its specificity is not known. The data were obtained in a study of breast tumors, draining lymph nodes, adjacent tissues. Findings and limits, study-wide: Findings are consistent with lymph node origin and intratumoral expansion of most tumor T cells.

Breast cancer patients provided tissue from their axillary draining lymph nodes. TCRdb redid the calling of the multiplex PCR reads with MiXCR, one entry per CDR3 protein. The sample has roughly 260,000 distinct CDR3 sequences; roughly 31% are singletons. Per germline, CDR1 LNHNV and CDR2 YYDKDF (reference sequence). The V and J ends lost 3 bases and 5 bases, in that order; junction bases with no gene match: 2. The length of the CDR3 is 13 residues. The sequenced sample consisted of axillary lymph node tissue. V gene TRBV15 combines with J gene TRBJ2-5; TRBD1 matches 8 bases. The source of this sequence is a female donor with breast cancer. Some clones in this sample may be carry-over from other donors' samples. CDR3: CATSSGQGETQYF. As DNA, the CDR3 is TGTGCCACCAGCAGCGGACAGGGTGAGACCCAGTACTTC.